Shown below are 9 T cell receptor beta chains from a single sample sequenced in a study of CD8 T cells in Susac syndrome. A quantity of about 0.5 to 1 ug RNA underwent reverse transcription using random hexamers. TCRdb independently ran MiXCR on the immunoSEQ multiplex PCR reads; one entry per CDR3 protein. In the table there are around 300,000 distinct CDR3 sequences, 70% to 90% of which are singletons. The sequencing input was CD8+ T cells from PBMCs. These receptors originate from a human donor with multiple sclerosis.

Points on this clonotype: At one of its ends the junction is not consistent with the germline gene, which may arise from a read error. This chain connects TRBV7-7 to TRBJ2-3, with TRBD2 matching 14 bases. The germline V gene has CDR1 SSHAT and CDR2 FNYEAQ (reference sequence). This CDR3 region has 22 residues. The CDR3 sequence is CASSLVERPGTSGGTGTDTQYF. DNA for the CDR3: TGTGCTAGCAGCTTAGTCGAGCGGCCCGGGACTAGCGGGGGCACAGGCACAGATACGCAGTATTTT.

The table lists this clonotype with a few counts. The rearrangement links TRBV4-2 to TRBJ1-4, with 8 positions matching TRBD1. Unmatched junction bases numbered 8, after V lost 4 bases and J lost 4 bases. This CDR3 region has 16 residues. Germline-derived CDR1 and CDR2 are LGHNA and YNFKEQ. The CDR3, as DNA: TGTGCCAGCAGCCCAGAATCCGGGACAGGTAATGAAAAACTGTTTTTT. It yields the protein CASSPESGTGNEKLFF.

The chain links TRBV24-1 to TRBJ2-3; 7 nucleotides line up with TRBD1. V shed 7 bases, J shed 2 bases, and the junction held 8 bases outside the gene matches. Germline CDR1 KGHDR, CDR2 SFDVKD. The length of the CDR3 is 15 residues. DNA for the CDR3: TGTGCCACCAGCGTCGGGACAGAAAACACAGATACGCAGTATTTT. It encodes CATSVGTENTDTQYF.

The chain carries TRBV2 and TRBJ2-7, with unresolved D. Deletions cut 7 bases from V and 2 bases from J, with 9 bases between. CDR3 length: 12 amino acids. From germline, CDR1 is SNHLY and CDR2 FYNNEI. CDR3 residues: CASKAQAYEQYF. CDR3 DNA: TGTGCCAGCAAGGCTCAGGCCTACGAGCAGTACTTC.

CDR3 region: CAIGGTGANQPQHF. The CDR3, as DNA: TGTGCCATCGGGGGGACAGGGGCGAATCAGCCCCAGCATTTT. This rearrangement joins TRBV10-3 to TRBJ1-5, with 10 bases lining up with TRBD1. Germline values: CDR1 ENHRY, CDR2 SYGVKD. The V gene end was trimmed by 8 bases and the J gene end by 4 bases; junction bases not matched to a gene: 5. CDR3 length: 14 residues.

V is TRBV5-6 and J is TRBJ2-3; a weak D match, TRBD2 (5 bases). Trimming pared 4 bases from V and 8 bases from J, leaving 11 bases between. The germline gives CDR1 SGHDT, CDR2 YYEEEE. CDR3 length: 12 residues. The CDR3 sequence: CASSLDRGTQYF. The CDR3 coding sequence is TGTGCCAGCAGCCTAGACCGGGGTACGCAGTATTTT.

The chain couples TRBV5-5 to TRBJ1-5; 7 nucleotides match TRBD1. Germline V gene sequence: CDR1 SGHKS, CDR2 YYEKEE (reference sequence). This CDR3 has 15 amino acids. The J segment lost 3 bases and the V segment lost 4 bases, leaving 7 bases of the junction unmatched. The DNA for the CDR3 is TGTGCCAGCAGCCCATGGACAGGTACCAATCAGCCCCAGCATTTT. It encodes CASSPWTGTNQPQHF.

In this sample, this clonotype turned up once. J is TRBJ2-1 and V is TRBV19, with D tentatively TRBD1 or TRBD2 (6 bases each). The CDR3 consists of 15 residues. V was pared by 1 base and J by 5 bases, with 12 bases between. CDR1 LNHDA and CDR2 SQIVND come from the germline V gene (reference sequence). As DNA, the CDR3 is TGTGCCAGTAGTATAGGAGGGGGGCTCAACAATGAGCAGTTCTTC. It specifies CASSIGGGLNNEQFF.

The CDR3 loop reads CASSDRDRSFQETQYF. DNA of the CDR3: TGTGCCAGTAGTGATCGGGACAGGAGCTTCCAAGAGACCCAGTACTTC. The genes are TRBV19 and TRBJ2-5, with 8 bases lining up with TRBD1. Germline CDR1 LNHDA, CDR2 SQIVND (reference sequence). V gave up 5 bases and J gave up 1 base; unmatched junction bases: 9. The CDR3 consists of 16 residues.